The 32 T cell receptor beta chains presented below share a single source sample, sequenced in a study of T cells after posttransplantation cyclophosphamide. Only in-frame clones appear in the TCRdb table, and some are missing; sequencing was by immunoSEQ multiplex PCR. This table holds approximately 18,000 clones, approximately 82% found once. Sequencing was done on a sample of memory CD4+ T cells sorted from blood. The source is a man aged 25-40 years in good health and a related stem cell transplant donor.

CDR3 loop: CASSLDRDRNSPLHF. CDR3 bases: TGTGCCAGCAGCTTGGACCGGGACAGAAATTCACCCCTCCACTTT. The V gene is TRBV5-4, the J gene TRBJ1-6, with 7 bases matching TRBD1. Germline CDR1 and CDR2: SGHNT and YYREEE (reference sequence). With V trimmed by 0 bases and J by 7 bases, 4 bases remained unmatched. The CDR3 extends over 15 amino acids.

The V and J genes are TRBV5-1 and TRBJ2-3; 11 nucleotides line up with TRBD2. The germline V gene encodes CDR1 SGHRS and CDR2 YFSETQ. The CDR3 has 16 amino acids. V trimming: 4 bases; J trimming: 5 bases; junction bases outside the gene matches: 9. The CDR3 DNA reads TGCGCCAGCAGCAAGATAGCGGGGGGGCAGGGAGATACGCAGTATTTT. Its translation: CASSKIAGGQGDTQYF. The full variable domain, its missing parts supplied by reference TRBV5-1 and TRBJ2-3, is KAGVTQTPRYLIKTRGQQVTLSCSPISGHRSVSWYQQTPGQGLQFLFEYFSETQRNKGNFPGRFSGRQFSNSRSEMNVSTLELGDSALYLCASSKIAGGQGDTQYFGPGTRLTVL.

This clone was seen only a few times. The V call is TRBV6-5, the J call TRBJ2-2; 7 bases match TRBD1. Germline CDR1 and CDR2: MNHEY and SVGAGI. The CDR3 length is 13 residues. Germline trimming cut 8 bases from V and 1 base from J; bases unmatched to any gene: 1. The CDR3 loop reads CASRQGNTGELFF. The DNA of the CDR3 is TGTGCCAGCCGACAGGGGAACACCGGGGAGCTGTTTTTT.

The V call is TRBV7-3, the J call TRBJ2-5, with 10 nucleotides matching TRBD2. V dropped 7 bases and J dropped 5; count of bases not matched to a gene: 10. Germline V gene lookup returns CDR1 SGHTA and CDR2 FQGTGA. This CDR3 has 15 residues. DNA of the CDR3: TGTGCCAGCACCCCAAGCGGGGGGGCTCAGGAGACCCAGTACTTC. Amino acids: CASTPSGGAQETQYF.

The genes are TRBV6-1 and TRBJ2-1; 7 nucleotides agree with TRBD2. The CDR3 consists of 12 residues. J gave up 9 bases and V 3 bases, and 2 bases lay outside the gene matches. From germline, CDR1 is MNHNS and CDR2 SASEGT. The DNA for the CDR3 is TGTGCCAGCAGTGATGGGAGGGGTGAGCAGTTCTTC. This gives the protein CASSDGRGEQFF.

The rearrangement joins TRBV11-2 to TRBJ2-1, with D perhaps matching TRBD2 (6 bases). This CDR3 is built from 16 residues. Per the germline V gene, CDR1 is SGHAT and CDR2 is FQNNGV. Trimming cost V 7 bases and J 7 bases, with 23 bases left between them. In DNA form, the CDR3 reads TGTGCCAGCACTGATATCCGGGGGACTTACCTAAATGAGCAGTTCTTC. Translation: CASTDIRGTYLNEQFF.

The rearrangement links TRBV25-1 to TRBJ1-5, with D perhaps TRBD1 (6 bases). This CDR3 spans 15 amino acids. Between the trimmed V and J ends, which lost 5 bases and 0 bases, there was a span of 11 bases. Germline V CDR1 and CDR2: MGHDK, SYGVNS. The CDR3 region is CASSRGGGSNQPQHF. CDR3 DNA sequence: TGTGCCAGCAGTCGAGGGGGGGGTAGCAATCAGCCCCAGCATTTT.

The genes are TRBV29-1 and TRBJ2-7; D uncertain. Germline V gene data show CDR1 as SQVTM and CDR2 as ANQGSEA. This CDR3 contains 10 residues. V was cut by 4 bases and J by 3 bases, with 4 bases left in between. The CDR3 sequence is CSVGHYEQYF. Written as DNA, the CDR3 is TGCAGCGTTGGACACTACGAGCAGTACTTC.

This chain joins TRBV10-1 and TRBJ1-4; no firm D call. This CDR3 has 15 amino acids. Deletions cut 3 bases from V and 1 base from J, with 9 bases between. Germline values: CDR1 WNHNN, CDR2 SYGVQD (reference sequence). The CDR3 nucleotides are TGCGCCAGCAGTGACGGGAGGGAAACTAATGAAAAACTGTTTTTT. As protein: CASSDGRETNEKLFF.

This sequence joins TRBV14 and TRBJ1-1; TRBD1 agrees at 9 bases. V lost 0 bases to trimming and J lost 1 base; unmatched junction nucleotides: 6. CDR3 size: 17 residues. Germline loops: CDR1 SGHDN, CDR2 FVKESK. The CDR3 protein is CASSQEGDRVRNTEAFF. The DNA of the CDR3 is TGTGCCAGCAGCCAAGAAGGGGACAGGGTTCGGAACACTGAAGCTTTCTTT.

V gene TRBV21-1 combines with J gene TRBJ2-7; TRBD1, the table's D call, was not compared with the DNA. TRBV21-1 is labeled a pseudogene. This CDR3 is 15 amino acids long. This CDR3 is CASSKEATGAYEQYF. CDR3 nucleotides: TGTGCCAGCAGCAAAGAAGCGACAGGGGCCTACGAGCAGTACTTC.

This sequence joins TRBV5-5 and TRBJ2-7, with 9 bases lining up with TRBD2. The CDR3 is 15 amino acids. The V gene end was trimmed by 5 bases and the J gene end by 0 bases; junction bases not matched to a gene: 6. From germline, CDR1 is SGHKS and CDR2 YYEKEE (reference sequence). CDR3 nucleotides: TGTGCCAGCAGGTATCTAGCGGGGAGCTCCTACGAGCAGTACTTC. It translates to CASRYLAGSSYEQYF.

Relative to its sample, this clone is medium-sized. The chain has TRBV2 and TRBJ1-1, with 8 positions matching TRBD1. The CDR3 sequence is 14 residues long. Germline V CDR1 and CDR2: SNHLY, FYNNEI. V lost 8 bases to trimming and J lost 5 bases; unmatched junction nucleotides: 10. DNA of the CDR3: TGTGCCAGCCAATACCGACAGGGGTTGACTGAAGCTTTCTTT. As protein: CASQYRQGLTEAFF.

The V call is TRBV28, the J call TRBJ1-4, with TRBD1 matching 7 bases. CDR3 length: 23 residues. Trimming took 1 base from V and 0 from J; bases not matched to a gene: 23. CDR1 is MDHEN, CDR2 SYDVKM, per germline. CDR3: CASSLFLKFSQGGGGTTNEKLFF. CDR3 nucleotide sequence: TGTGCCAGCAGTTTATTCCTCAAATTCTCTCAGGGGGGCGGCGGTACAACTAATGAAAAACTGTTTTTT.

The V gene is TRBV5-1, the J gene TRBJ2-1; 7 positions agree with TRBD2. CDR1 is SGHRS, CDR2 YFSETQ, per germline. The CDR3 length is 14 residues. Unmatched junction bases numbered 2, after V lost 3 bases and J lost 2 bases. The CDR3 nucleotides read TGCGCCAGCAGCTCCGGGGGGACCTACAATGAGCAGTTCTTC. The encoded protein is CASSSGGTYNEQFF.

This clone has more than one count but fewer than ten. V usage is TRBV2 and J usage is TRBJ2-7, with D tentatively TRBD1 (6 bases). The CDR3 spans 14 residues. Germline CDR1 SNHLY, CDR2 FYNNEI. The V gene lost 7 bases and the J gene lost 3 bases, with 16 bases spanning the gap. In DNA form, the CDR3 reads TGTGCCAGCAAGCACAGGGTTTATTACTACGAGCAGTACTTC. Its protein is CASKHRVYYYEQYF.

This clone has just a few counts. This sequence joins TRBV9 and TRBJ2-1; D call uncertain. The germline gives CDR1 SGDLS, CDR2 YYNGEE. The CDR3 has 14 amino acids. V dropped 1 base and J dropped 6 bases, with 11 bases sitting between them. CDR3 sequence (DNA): TGTGCCAGCAGCGTAACCAGGCTCGGCAATGAGCAGTTCTTC. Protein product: CASSVTRLGNEQFF. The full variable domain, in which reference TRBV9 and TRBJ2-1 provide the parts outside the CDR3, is DSGVTQTPKHLITATGQRVTLRCSPRSGDLSVYWYQQSLDQGLQFLIQYYNGEERAKGNILERFSAQQFPDLHSELNLSSLELGDSALYFCASSVTRLGNEQFFGPGTRLTVL.

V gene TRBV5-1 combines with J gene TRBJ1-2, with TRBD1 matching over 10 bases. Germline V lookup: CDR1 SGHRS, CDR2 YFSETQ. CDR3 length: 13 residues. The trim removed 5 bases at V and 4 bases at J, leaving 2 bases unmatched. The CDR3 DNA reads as TGCGCCAGCAGTCGGGACAGGGGCTATGGCTACACCTTC. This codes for CASSRDRGYGYTF.

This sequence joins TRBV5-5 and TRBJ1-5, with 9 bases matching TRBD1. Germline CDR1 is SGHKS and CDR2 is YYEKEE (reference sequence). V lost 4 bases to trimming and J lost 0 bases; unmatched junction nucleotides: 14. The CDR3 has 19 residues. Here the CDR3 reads CASSPLHRDRVVSNQPQHF. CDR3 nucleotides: TGTGCCAGCAGCCCGTTACACCGGGACAGGGTGGTTAGCAATCAGCCCCAGCATTTT.

The CDR3 region has the DNA TGTGCCAGCAGCTTGGATAACAGGGGACAAAACATTCAGTACTTC. Residues: CASSLDNRGQNIQYF. The chain combines TRBV7-2 with TRBJ2-4; 7 nucleotides line up with TRBD1. CDR1 SGHTA and CDR2 FQGNSA come from the germline V gene. The V gene end was trimmed by 3 bases and the J gene end by 5 bases; junction bases not matched to a gene: 7. This CDR3 has 15 amino acids. The variable domain in full, with the rest retrieved from reference TRBV7-2 and TRBJ2-4, is GAGVSQSPSNKVTEKGKDVELRCDPISGHTALYWYRQSLGQGLEFLIYFQGNSAPDKSGLPSDRFSAERTGGSVSTLTIQRTQQEDSAVYLCASSLDNRGQNIQYFGAGTRLSVL.

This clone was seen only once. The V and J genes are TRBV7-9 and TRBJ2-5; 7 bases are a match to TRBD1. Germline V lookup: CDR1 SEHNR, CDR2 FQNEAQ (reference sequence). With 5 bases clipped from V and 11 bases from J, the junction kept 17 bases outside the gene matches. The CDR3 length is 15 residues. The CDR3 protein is CASSRTRDSVIWQYF. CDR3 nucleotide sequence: TGTGCCAGCAGCCGAACCCGGGACAGTGTTATCTGGCAGTACTTC.

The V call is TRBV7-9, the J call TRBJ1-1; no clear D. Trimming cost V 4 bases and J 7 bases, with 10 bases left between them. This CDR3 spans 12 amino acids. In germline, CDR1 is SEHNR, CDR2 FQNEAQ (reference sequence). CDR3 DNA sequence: TGTGCCAGCAGCTACCCTGCGGGTGAAGCTTTCTTT. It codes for CASSYPAGEAFF.

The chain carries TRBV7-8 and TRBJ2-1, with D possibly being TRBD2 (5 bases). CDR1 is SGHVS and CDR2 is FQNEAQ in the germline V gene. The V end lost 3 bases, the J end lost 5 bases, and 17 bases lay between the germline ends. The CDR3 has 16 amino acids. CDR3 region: CASSFRRLREHNEQFF. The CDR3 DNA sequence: TGTGCCAGCAGCTTCCGCCGATTGAGGGAGCACAATGAGCAGTTCTTC.

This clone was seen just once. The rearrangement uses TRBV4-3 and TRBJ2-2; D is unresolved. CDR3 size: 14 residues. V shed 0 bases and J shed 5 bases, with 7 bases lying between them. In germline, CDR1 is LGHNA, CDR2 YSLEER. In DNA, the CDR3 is TGCGCCAGCAGCCAAGATCCGACAACCGGGGAGCTGTTTTTT. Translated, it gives CASSQDPTTGELFF.

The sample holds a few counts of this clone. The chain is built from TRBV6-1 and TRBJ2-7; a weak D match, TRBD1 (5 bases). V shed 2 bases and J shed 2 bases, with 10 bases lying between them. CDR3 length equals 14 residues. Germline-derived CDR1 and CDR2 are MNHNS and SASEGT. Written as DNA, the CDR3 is TGTGCCAGCAGTGAAATGTGGGGCCCCTACGAGCAGTACTTC. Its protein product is CASSEMWGPYEQYF.

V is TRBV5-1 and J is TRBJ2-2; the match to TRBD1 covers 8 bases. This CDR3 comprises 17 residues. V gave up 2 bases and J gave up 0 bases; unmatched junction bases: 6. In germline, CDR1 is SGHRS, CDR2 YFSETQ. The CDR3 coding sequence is TGCGCCAGCAGCTTCCTGGACAGGGCCTCGAACACCGGGGAGCTGTTTTTT. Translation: CASSFLDRASNTGELFF.

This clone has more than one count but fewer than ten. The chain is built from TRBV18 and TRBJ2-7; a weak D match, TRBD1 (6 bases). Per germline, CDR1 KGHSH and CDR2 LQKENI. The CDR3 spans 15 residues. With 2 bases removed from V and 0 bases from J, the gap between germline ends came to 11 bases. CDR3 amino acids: CASSPAGALSYEQYF. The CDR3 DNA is TGTGCCAGCTCACCAGCAGGGGCCCTCTCCTACGAGCAGTACTTC.

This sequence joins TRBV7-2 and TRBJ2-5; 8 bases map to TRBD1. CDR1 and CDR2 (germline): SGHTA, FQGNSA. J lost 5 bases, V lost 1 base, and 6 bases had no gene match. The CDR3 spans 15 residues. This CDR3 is CASSLDRGNSETQYF. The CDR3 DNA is TGTGCCAGCAGCTTAGACAGGGGGAACTCGGAGACCCAGTACTTC.

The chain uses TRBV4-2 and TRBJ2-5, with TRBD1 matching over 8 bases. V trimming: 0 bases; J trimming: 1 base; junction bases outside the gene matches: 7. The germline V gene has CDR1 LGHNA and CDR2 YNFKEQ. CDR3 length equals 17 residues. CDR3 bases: TGTGCCAGCAGCCAAGAGCTAGGTGGACAGGGCCAAGAGACCCAGTACTTC. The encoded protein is CASSQELGGQGQETQYF.

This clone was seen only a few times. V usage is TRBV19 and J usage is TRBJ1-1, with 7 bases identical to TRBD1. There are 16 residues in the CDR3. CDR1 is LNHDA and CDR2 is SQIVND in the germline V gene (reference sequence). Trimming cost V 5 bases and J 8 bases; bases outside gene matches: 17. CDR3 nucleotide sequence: TGTGCCAGTAGTGCTCCGGAGGGCAGGGGGGTCACCGAAGCTTTCTTT. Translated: CASSAPEGRGVTEAFF.

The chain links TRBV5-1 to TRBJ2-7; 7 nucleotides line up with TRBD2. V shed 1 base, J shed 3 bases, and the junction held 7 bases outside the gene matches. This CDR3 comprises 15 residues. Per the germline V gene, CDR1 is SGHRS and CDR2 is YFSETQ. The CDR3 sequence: CASSLTSGAYYEQYF. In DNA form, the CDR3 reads TGCGCCAGCAGCTTGACGAGCGGGGCATACTACGAGCAGTACTTC.

The CDR3 is CASSIIGGQGISSNQPQHF. The CDR3 nucleotides read TGTGCCAGTAGTATAATAGGAGGACAGGGTATATCTTCTAATCAGCCCCAGCATTTT. The chain joins TRBV19 to TRBJ1-5; 8 bases align to TRBD1. V gave up 2 bases and J gave up 4 bases; unmatched junction bases: 16. The germline CDR1 and CDR2 sequences are LNHDA and SQIVND (reference sequence). There are 19 residues in the CDR3.